This T cell receptor (beta chain) was observed in a study of T-cell reconstitution after alpha-beta-depleted transplantation in children. Trimming cost V 2 bases and J 4 bases; bases outside gene matches: 4. The CDR3 runs 15 residues. CDR1 and CDR2 (germline): DFQATT, SNEGSKA (reference sequence). Preparation of the TCRbeta library used unique molecular identifiers. One entry per CDR3 protein, called by TCRdb with MiXCR from the PCR reads. Of some 120,000 distinct CDR3 sequences listed, over 9% are singletons. This clonotype was seen at least ten times. This receptor was identified in a boy aged 2 to 10 with acute lymphoblastic leukemia, due to receive a stem cell transplant. The chain has TRBV20-1 and TRBJ2-3; 12 bases are a match to TRBD2. The sequencing here drew on PBMCs, taken before TCRalphabeta/CD19-depleted stem cell transplant. CDR3 protein: CSARILAGGPDTQYF. The CDR3 DNA sequence: TGCAGTGCTAGAATACTAGCGGGAGGCCCAGATACGCAGTATTTT.